These 20 T cell receptor beta chains share one sample of origin, sequenced in a study of T cell changes during pregnancy in multiple sclerosis. The table came from immunoSEQ multiplex PCR; TCRdb's copy has only in-frame clones and leaves some out. The table shows some 40,000 clones, with 93% occurring only once. The sample here was CD4+ T cells from peripheral blood mononuclear cells, taken in the first trimester of pregnancy. The origin of the receptors is a female donor with multiple sclerosis, enrolled in a pregnancy study.

This clone was seen only a few times. The gene calls are TRBV13 and TRBJ2-3; TRBD2 agrees at 11 bases. In germline, CDR1 is PRHDT, CDR2 FYEKMQ (reference sequence). The CDR3 contains 15 residues. V gave up 7 bases and J gave up 2 bases; unmatched junction bases: 5. The CDR3 reads CASIRLAGPTDTQYF. For the CDR3, the DNA is TGTGCCAGCATCAGACTAGCGGGACCCACAGATACGCAGTATTTT.

The chain has TRBV19 and TRBJ2-5, with 8 positions matching TRBD2. The CDR3 sequence is 15 residues long. CDR1 is LNHDA, CDR2 SQIVND, per germline (reference sequence). Trimming took 6 bases from V and 1 from J; bases not matched to a gene: 7. The CDR3 coding sequence is TGTGCCAGTAGCCCGGGACTAGGGGGCCAAGAGACCCAGTACTTC. Its translation: CASSPGLGGQETQYF.

V usage is TRBV7-2 and J usage is TRBJ2-1; 7 bases align to TRBD1. Germline CDR1 is SGHTA and CDR2 is FQGNSA. The V segment lost 4 bases and the J segment 0 bases; nucleotides outside the gene matches: 3. There are 15 residues in the CDR3. The CDR3 loop is CASSSDRTSYNEQFF. The CDR3 nucleotides are TGTGCCAGCAGCTCGGACAGGACCTCCTACAATGAGCAGTTCTTC.

The CDR3 protein is CASSLRAGNGYTF. Here the CDR3 DNA reads TGTGCCAGCAGTTTAAGGGCAGGGAATGGCTACACCTTC. This chain joins TRBV27 and TRBJ1-2, with D possibly being TRBD1 (5 bases). The CDR3 extends over 13 amino acids. The V end was cut by 2 bases, the J end by 6 bases, with 10 bases between. Germline assignment: CDR1 MNHEY and CDR2 SMNVEV (reference sequence).

V usage is TRBV5-1 and J usage is TRBJ2-3, with D unclear. The CDR3 covers 14 residues. Trimming took 2 bases from V and 2 from J, leaving 9 bases between them. Germline CDR1 and CDR2: SGHRS and YFSETQ. CDR3 sequence: CASSFTQNTDTQYF. In nucleotides, the CDR3 is TGCGCCAGCAGCTTCACACAAAACACAGATACGCAGTATTTT.

This chain uses TRBV30 with TRBJ2-1, with 8 positions matching TRBD1. J gave up 5 bases and V 4 bases, and 4 bases lay outside the gene matches. The CDR3 has 13 residues. The germline V gene has CDR1 GTSNPN and CDR2 SVGIG (reference sequence). Written as DNA, the CDR3 is TGTGCCTGGAAGGCAGGGGGCCACAATGAGCAGTTCTTC. It yields the protein CAWKAGGHNEQFF.

CDR3 loop: CASSRELNTEAFF. The CDR3 nucleotides read TGTGCCAGCTCACGAGAACTGAACACTGAAGCTTTCTTT. The chain is built from TRBV18 and TRBJ1-1; D remains unclear. The V gene lost 4 bases and the J gene lost 0 bases, with 6 bases spanning the gap. The length of the CDR3 is 13 residues. Germline V lookup: CDR1 KGHSH, CDR2 LQKENI.

The rearrangement links TRBV9 to TRBJ2-5, with 8 bases lining up with TRBD2. After removal of 3 bases from V and 3 bases from J, the junction contained 4 bases not matched to a gene. The CDR3 extends over 14 amino acids. The germline V gene has CDR1 SGDLS and CDR2 YYNGEE. CDR3 protein: CASSANSGKETQYF. For the CDR3, the DNA is TGTGCCAGCAGCGCCAATAGCGGGAAAGAGACCCAGTACTTC.

This clone was recorded only once. The rearrangement links TRBV7-3 to TRBJ2-3; TRBD2 agrees at 9 bases. This CDR3 has 15 amino acids. After removal of 2 bases from V and 4 bases from J, the junction contained 4 bases not matched to a gene. Germline CDR1 and CDR2: SGHTA and FQGTGA. In nucleotides, the CDR3 is TGTGCCAGCAGCTTACTAGCGGGGTCGGCAGATACGCAGTATTTT. Protein: CASSLLAGSADTQYF.

This clone showed up just once. This chain links TRBV6-5 with TRBJ1-2; D gene unclear. V lost 0 bases, J lost 8 bases, and 10 bases lay in between. This CDR3 has 13 residues. Germline V gene lookup returns CDR1 MNHEY and CDR2 SVGAGI. CDR3 coding DNA: TGTGCCAGCAGTTACTCGGCGTCGGGAGGCTACACCTTC. This sequence encodes CASSYSASGGYTF.

The chain couples TRBV19 to TRBJ2-6, with D perhaps being TRBD1 or TRBD2 (6 bases each). Germline loops: CDR1 LNHDA, CDR2 SQIVND (reference sequence). The CDR3 is 16 residues long. V gave up 6 bases and J gave up 0 bases, with 12 bases separating them. In nucleotides, the CDR3 is TGTGCCAGTAGCATACAGGGACTCTCTGGGGCCAACGTCCTGACTTTC. This translates into CASSIQGLSGANVLTF.

V and J are TRBV5-4 and TRBJ1-2; the D is unclear. The CDR3 contains 14 residues. V was pared by 3 bases and J by 4 bases, with 13 bases between. Germline loops: CDR1 SGHNT, CDR2 YYREEE (reference sequence). DNA for the CDR3: TGTGCCAGCAGCTCGATTGAACTTGGCTATGGCTACACCTTC. This gives the protein CASSSIELGYGYTF.

The chain couples TRBV6-1 to TRBJ2-7; possible D gene TRBD2, 6 bases. This CDR3 region has 13 residues. The V and J ends lost 7 bases and 1 base respectively, with 11 bases between them. Looked up from germline, CDR1 is MNHNS and CDR2 is SASEGT. CDR3 sequence: CASTGTFSYEQYF. The CDR3 nucleotides are TGTGCCAGCACAGGGACTTTTTCCTACGAGCAGTACTTC.

This rearrangement joins TRBV19 to TRBJ2-7, with 11 bases aligning to TRBD1. The CDR3 length is 14 residues. Looked up from germline, CDR1 is LNHDA and CDR2 is SQIVND (reference sequence). J was trimmed by 3 bases and V by 6 bases; bases with no gene match: 4. The CDR3 DNA is TGTGCCAGTAGCCTGGACAGGGGGCACTACGAGCAGTACTTC. Translated, it gives CASSLDRGHYEQYF.

The V and J genes are TRBV6-5 and TRBJ2-2; 10 bases line up with TRBD1. Trimming took 6 bases from V and 3 from J; bases not matched to a gene: 4. The CDR3 runs to 15 residues. CDR1 MNHEY and CDR2 SVGAGI come from the germline V gene. The CDR3 loop is CASSMTGGDTGELFF. For the CDR3, the DNA is TGTGCCAGCAGCATGACAGGGGGCGACACCGGGGAGCTGTTTTTT.

The J gene is TRBJ2-3, the V gene TRBV7-9, with 7 bases matching TRBD1. This CDR3 has 15 residues. Trimming removed 3 bases from V and 0 bases from J; junction bases left unmatched: 3. Germline CDR1 SEHNR, CDR2 FQNEAQ (reference sequence). CDR3 DNA: TGTGCCAGCAGCTTGGGACAGACTAGCACAGATACGCAGTATTTT. Translated: CASSLGQTSTDTQYF.

This chain links TRBV11-2 with TRBJ2-7; perhaps TRBD1 as D (9 bases). The germline V and J ends were trimmed by 5 bases and 6 bases, with 20 bases remaining between them. Germline assignment: CDR1 SGHAT and CDR2 FQNNGV. The length of the CDR3 is 15 residues. CDR3 nucleotides: TGTGCCAGCAGCCCAAACAGGGGGCGGGGGGTCGAGCAGTACTTC. It translates to CASSPNRGRGVEQYF.

This chain joins TRBV7-8 and TRBJ2-2; D might be TRBD1 (6 bases). The germline V gene has CDR1 SGHVS and CDR2 FQNEAQ. V lost 4 bases to trimming and J lost 6 bases, with 15 bases between them. The CDR3 runs 15 residues. The CDR3 protein is CASSSDSEGAGELFF. CDR3 DNA sequence: TGTGCCAGCAGCTCCGACTCAGAGGGGGCCGGGGAGCTGTTTTTT.

The gene calls are TRBV7-2 and TRBJ1-1; 7 nucleotides align to TRBD1. Germline V gene data show CDR1 as SGHTA and CDR2 as FQGNSA. J was trimmed by 1 base and V by 1 base; bases with no gene match: 9. The length of the CDR3 is 17 residues. The CDR3 DNA reads TGTGCCAGCAGCTTAGGTCTTCCTACAGGGGCGAACACTGAAGCTTTCTTT. It specifies CASSLGLPTGANTEAFF.

The chain couples TRBV27 to TRBJ1-1, with TRBD1 identical over 8 bases. The CDR3 is 13 residues long. The germline gives CDR1 MNHEY, CDR2 SMNVEV (reference sequence). V lost 7 bases and J lost 8; bases outside the gene matches: 9. CDR3 amino acids: CASIITGGGEAFF. CDR3 bases: TGTGCCAGCATTATAACAGGGGGTGGAGAAGCTTTCTTT.